This T cell receptor beta chain was recorded in a study of control samples from healthy donors and cancer patients (TCRdb year 2020). Libraries were made using the immunoSEQ multiplex PCR assay. TCRdb took over this immuneACCESS table, retaining in-frame rearrangements with V and J assigned. Such tables are incomplete; in checked studies, under half of the missing clones stem from an unresolved V gene, and the remainder is unexplained. For this sample the table gives 40,000 to 55,000 clones, of which 60% to 80% were detected only once. The ten largest clones add up to 17% of the sample. This clone has only one observation. What this receptor recognizes is not known. Base qualities are missing; no much larger clone stands one base away. The CDR3 contains 13 residues, cysteine and phenylalanine counted. The only DNA kept is the CDR3, 39 bases in frame from the first base. CDR1 is given as ENHRY and CDR2 as SYGVKD, both from the germline V gene. V is pared back by 2 bases and J by 1 base, with 5 bases lying between the germline termini.

This sequence uses TRBV10-3 and TRBJ1-2; D gene: possibly TRBD1, on 5 matching bases. The origin of this receptor is a male donor with melanoma. The sample consisted of formalin-fixed, paraffin-embedded tissue. The DNA sequence is TGTGCCATCAGTGAGGGGGGTAACTATGGCTACACCTTC. Its translation is CAISEGGNYGYTF.